Below are 17 T cell receptor beta chains sequenced from a single sample in a study of glioma-infiltrating T cells. TCR alpha and beta CDR3 regions were amplified from RNA using iRepertoire nested multiplex PCR. TCRdb re-analysed the multiplex PCR reads in MiXCR, keeping a single row per CDR3 protein. Of some 130,000 distinct CDR3 sequences listed, under 25% were seen once; the top ten hold over 25%. Sequencing was carried out using glioma tissue, nonneoplastic brain tissue, or PBMCs (not recorded which). Every receptor here comes from a human donor with low-grade glioma or glioblastoma, undergoing nonglioma brain surgery, or in good health (not recorded which).

The gene calls are TRBV7-4 and TRBJ1-5; maybe TRBD1 (5 bases). The CDR3 covers 13 residues. V lost 5 bases, J lost 7 bases, and 12 bases lay in between. CDR1 SGHVT and CDR2 SQSDAQ come from the germline V gene. CDR3 coding DNA: TGTGCCAGCAGCGTAGACAGCACGCAGCCCCAGCATTTT. It specifies CASSVDSTQPQHF.

This clonotype has more than one count but fewer than ten. The chain joins TRBV4-1 to TRBJ2-1; TRBD2 aligns across 12 bases. Germline assignment: CDR1 MGHRA and CDR2 YSYEKL. The CDR3 is 17 amino acids. J was trimmed by 6 bases and V by 1 base; bases with no gene match: 7. The CDR3 loop is CASSQGPTSGGFNEQFF. The CDR3 bases are TGCGCCAGCAGCCAAGGACCAACTAGCGGGGGGTTCAATGAGCAGTTCTTC.

This clonotype has a handful of counts. This sequence joins TRBV6-2 or TRBV6-3 and TRBJ2-7, with a possible D match to TRBD1 (5 bases). With 4 bases removed from V and 1 base from J, the gap between germline ends came to 8 bases. CDR3 length equals 13 residues. Germline lookup yields CDR1 MNHEY and CDR2 SVGEGT. The CDR3 protein is CASSFQGSYEQYV. The CDR3 region has the DNA TGTGCCAGCAGTTTCCAGGGATCCTACGAGCAGTACGTC.

The rearrangement joins TRBV5-1 to TRBJ2-6; possibly TRBD2 for D (6 bases). V was pared by 1 base and J by 2 bases, with 13 bases between. The CDR3 spans 17 residues. Germline values: CDR1 SGHRS, CDR2 YFSETQ. CDR3 nucleotides: TGCGCCAGCAGCTTGTTTGCGGGGACCCCTGGGGCCAACGTCCTGACTTTC. This gives the protein CASSLFAGTPGANVLTF. Based on the CDR3 plus reference TRBV5-1 and TRBJ2-6, the full variable domain is KAGVTQTPRYLIKTRGQQVTLSCSPISGHRSVSWYQQTPGQGLQFLFEYFSETQRNKGNFPGRFSGRQFSNSRSEMNVSTLELGDSALYLCASSLFAGTPGANVLTFGAGSRLTVL.

J is TRBJ1-3 and V is TRBV28, with a weak D call TRBD1 (5 bases). Germline-derived CDR1 and CDR2 are MDHEN and SYDVKM. CDR3 length: 15 amino acids. Trimming took off 3 bases at V and 2 bases at J, with 11 bases between the two ends. The CDR3 nucleotides are TGTGCCAGCAGTTTCGGGGGGTCTGCTGGAAACACCATATATTTT. It encodes CASSFGGSAGNTIYF.

The chain joins TRBV2 to TRBJ2-3, with 7 bases aligning to TRBD2. The germline V gene encodes CDR1 SNHLY and CDR2 FYNNEI. Germline trimming cut 6 bases from V and 4 bases from J; bases unmatched to any gene: 16. The CDR3 has 17 residues. The CDR3 loop is CASRSATKAGLADTQYF. CDR3 nucleotide sequence: TGTGCCAGCAGGTCCGCGACCAAAGCGGGGTTGGCAGATACGCAGTATTTT.

Details on this clonotype: A much larger clone is a single base away; this may be a read error. The chain employs TRBV7-9 and TRBJ1-2; no clear D gene. This CDR3 spans 16 amino acids. Germline lookup yields CDR1 SEHNR and CDR2 FQNEAQ (reference sequence). The CDR3 spells CAGSPLTANSNYGYTF. The CDR3 DNA follows: TGTGCCGGCAGCCCGTTGACGGCTAATTCTAACTATGGCTACACCTTC. Based on the CDR3 plus reference TRBV7-9 and TRBJ1-2, the full variable domain is DTGVSQNPRHKITKRGQNVTFRCDPISEHNRLYWYRQTLGQGPEFLTYFQNEAQLEKSRLLSDRFSAERPKGSFSTLEIQRTEQGDSAMYLCAGSPLTANSNYGYTFGSGTRLTVV.

CDR3: CASSMKAGQAQHF. The CDR3 DNA is TGTGCCAGTAGTATGAAGGCAGGCCAGGCCCAGCATTTT. The genes are TRBV19 and TRBJ1-5; the D is unclear. Germline V gene lookup returns CDR1 LNHDA and CDR2 SQIVND (reference sequence). The CDR3 covers 13 residues. Trimming left V 3 bases short and J 11 bases short, with 14 bases between.

This clonotype was observed a handful of times. The genes are TRBV20-1 and TRBJ1-1; 7 nucleotides match TRBD1. The germline CDR1 and CDR2 sequences are DFQATT and SNEGSKA (reference sequence). This CDR3 comprises 14 residues. The ends lost 1 base at V and 6 bases at J; junction bases unmatched: 8. CDR3 protein: CSARGTGFSSEAFF. The CDR3 DNA reads TGCAGTGCTAGAGGGACAGGCTTTAGCTCTGAAGCTTTCTTT.

The genes are TRBV28 and TRBJ1-4; no clear D gene. The CDR3 consists of 12 residues. Trimming stripped 2 bases from V and 14 bases from J, with 12 bases between. Looked up from germline, CDR1 is MDHEN and CDR2 is SYDVKM. CDR3 amino acids: CASSLDPRSLFF. The CDR3 DNA is TGTGCCAGCAGTTTAGACCCACGCAGTCTGTTTTTT.

This clonotype has ten or more counts. The chain links TRBV20-1 to TRBJ2-2; possibly TRBD1 for D (6 bases). The ends were cut back, 1 base at V and 5 bases at J, with 14 bases in the middle. Germline V gives CDR1 DFQATT, CDR2 SNEGSKA (reference sequence). There are 15 residues in the CDR3. In DNA form, the CDR3 reads TGCAGTGCTAGAGGACAGGACCTGACTACCGGGGAGCTGTTTTTT. It codes for CSARGQDLTTGELFF.

This clonotype was detected only a few times. The chain combines TRBV7-6 with TRBJ1-1, with D uncertain. This CDR3 is 13 amino acids long. Germline CDR1 reads SGHVS; CDR2 reads FNYEAQ. Trimming removed 1 base at V and 5 bases at J, with 8 bases between. The CDR3 nucleotides read TGTGCCAGCAGCTTAGGTGACTATACTGAAGCTTTCTTT. Protein sequence: CASSLGDYTEAFF.

This clonotype was observed a handful of times. The chain is built from TRBV6-1 and TRBJ1-4; D gene unclear. The CDR3 runs 15 residues. Germline values: CDR1 MNHNS, CDR2 SASEGT. The V and J ends lost 7 bases and 3 bases respectively, with 15 bases between them. CDR3 in amino acids: CASKEVGQANEKLFF. The CDR3 region has the DNA TGTGCCAGCAAGGAAGTCGGGCAAGCTAATGAAAAACTGTTTTTT.

The chain carries TRBV7-6 and TRBJ2-3; D is perhaps TRBD1 (5 bases). Trimming cost V 5 bases and J 2 bases, with 17 bases left between them. The CDR3 totals 16 residues. From germline, CDR1 is SGHVS and CDR2 FNYEAQ. The CDR3 DNA sequence: TGTGCCAGCAGCCCCCGGGTGGGGCGGACCACAGATACGCAGTATTTT. It codes for CASSPRVGRTTDTQYF.

This clonotype showed up many times. The chain joins TRBV6-1 to TRBJ1-6; 8 bases agree with TRBD1. J gave up 5 bases and V 5 bases, and 5 bases lay outside the gene matches. The CDR3 is 15 residues long. Per the germline V gene, CDR1 is MNHNS and CDR2 is SASEGT. The CDR3 here is CASSRDRSDNSPLHF. CDR3 in DNA: TGTGCCAGCAGTCGGGACAGGTCAGATAATTCACCCCTCCACTTT.

This clonotype was observed at least ten times. The CDR3 spells CASSWGWSYNEQFF. CDR3 DNA sequence: TGTGCCAGCAGTTGGGGTTGGTCCTACAATGAGCAGTTCTTC. V gene TRBV12-3 or TRBV12-4 combines with J gene TRBJ2-1; no clear D. V lost 4 bases, J lost 1 base, and 8 bases lay in between. The CDR3 has 14 amino acids.

The rearrangement joins TRBV10-3 to TRBJ1-2; D call uncertain. The CDR3 totals 13 residues. Germline V gene data show CDR1 as ENHRY and CDR2 as SYGVKD. V gave up 5 bases and J gave up 3 bases, with 10 bases separating them. CDR3 DNA sequence: TGTGCCATCAGTTCCCCGGGAGACTATGGCTACACCTTC. It translates to CAISSPGDYGYTF.